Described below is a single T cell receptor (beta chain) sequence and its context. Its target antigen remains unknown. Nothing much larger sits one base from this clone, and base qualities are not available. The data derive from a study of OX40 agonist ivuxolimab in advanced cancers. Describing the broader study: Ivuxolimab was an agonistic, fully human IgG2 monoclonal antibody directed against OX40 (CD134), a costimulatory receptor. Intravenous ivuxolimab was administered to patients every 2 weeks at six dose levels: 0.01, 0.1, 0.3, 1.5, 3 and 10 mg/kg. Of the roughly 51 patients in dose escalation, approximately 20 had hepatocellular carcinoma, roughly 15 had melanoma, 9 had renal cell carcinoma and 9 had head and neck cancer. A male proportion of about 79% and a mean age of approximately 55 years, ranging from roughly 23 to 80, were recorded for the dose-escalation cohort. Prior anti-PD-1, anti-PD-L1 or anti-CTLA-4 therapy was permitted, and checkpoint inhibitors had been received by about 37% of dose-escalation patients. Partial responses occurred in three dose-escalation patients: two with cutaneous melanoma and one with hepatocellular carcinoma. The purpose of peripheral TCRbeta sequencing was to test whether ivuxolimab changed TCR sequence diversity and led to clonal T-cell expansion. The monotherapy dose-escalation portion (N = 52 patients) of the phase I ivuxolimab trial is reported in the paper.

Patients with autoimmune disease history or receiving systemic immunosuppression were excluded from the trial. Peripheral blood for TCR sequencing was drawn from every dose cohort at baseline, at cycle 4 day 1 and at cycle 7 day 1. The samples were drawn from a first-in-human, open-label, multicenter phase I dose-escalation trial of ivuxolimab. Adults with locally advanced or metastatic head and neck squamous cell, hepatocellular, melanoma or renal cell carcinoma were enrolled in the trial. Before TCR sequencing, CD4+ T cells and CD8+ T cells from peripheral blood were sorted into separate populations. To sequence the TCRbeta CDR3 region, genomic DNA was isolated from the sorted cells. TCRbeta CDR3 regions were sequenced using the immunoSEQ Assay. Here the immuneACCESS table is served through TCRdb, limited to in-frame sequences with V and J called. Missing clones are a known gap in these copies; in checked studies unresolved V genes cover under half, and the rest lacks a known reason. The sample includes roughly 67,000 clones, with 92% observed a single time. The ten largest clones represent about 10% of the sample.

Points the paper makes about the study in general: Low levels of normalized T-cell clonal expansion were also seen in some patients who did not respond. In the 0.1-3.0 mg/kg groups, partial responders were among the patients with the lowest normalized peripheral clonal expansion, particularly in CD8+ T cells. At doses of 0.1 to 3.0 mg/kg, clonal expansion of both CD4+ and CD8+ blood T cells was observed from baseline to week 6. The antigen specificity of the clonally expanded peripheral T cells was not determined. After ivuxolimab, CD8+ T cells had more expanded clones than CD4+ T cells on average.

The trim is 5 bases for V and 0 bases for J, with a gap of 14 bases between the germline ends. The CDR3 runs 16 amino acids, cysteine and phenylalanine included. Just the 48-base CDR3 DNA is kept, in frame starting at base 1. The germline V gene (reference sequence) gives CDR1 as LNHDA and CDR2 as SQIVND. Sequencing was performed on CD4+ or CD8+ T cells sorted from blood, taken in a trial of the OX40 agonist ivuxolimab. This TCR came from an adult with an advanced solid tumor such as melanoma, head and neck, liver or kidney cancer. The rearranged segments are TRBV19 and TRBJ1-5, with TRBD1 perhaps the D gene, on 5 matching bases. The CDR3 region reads CASSPWGGDSNQPQHF. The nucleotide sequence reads TGTGCCAGTAGTCCATGGGGGGGGGATAGCAATCAGCCCCAGCATTTT.